Shown below are 2 T cell receptor beta chains from a single sample sequenced in a study of blood T cell repertoires in COVID-19. Assay: immunoSEQ multiplex PCR; the TCRdb copy retains only in-frame clones and omits some. The sample records more than 350,000 clones, around 87% being singletons. Sequenced material: peripheral blood. The receptor source for this set is a woman in her twenties or thirties with COVID-19, enrolled during active disease.

The chain recombines TRBV28 with TRBJ2-7; TRBD1 agrees at 7 bases. Losses at the gene ends were 4 bases for V and 6 bases for J; bases not matched to a gene: 15. CDR3 size: 16 residues. Germline assignment: CDR1 MDHEN and CDR2 SYDVKM. CDR3 nucleotide sequence: TGTGCCAGCAGTTCTCTCCGGGACAGTGTCTCTGGCGAGCAGTACTTC. Translation: CASSSLRDSVSGEQYF.

The rearrangement links TRBV12-3 or TRBV12-4 to TRBJ2-7; D call uncertain. Trimming pared 4 bases from V and 5 bases from J, leaving 6 bases between. The CDR3 totals 11 residues. CDR3: CASSSEDEQYF. CDR3 in DNA: TGTGCCAGCAGTTCCGAGGACGAGCAGTACTTC.